This TCR beta chain was sequenced in a study of OX40 agonist ivuxolimab in advanced cancers. This CDR3 is built from 15 residues. From germline, CDR1 is MDHEN and CDR2 SYDVKM. V lost 4 bases, J lost 2 bases, and 7 bases stayed unmatched. Using immunoSEQ multiplex PCR, the repertoire was profiled, and TCRdb retains in-frame clones only, with some absent. Seen here are 45,000 to 70,000 clones, roughly 90% observed once, and the top ten hold 5.5% to 8%. Sequencing used CD4+ or CD8+ T cells sorted from blood, obtained in a trial of the OX40 agonist ivuxolimab. The sequence came from an adult with an advanced solid tumor such as melanoma, head and neck, liver or kidney cancer. The chain couples TRBV28 to TRBJ2-5; 7 nucleotides match TRBD2. CDR3 in amino acids: CASSSLWGGQETQYF. The CDR3 DNA reads TGTGCCAGCAGTTCCCTTTGGGGGGGTCAAGAGACCCAGTACTTC. Variable domain in full (rest from reference TRBV28 and TRBJ2-5): DVKVTQSSRYLVKRTGEKVFLECVQDMDHENMFWYRQDPGLGLRLIYFSYDVKMKEKGDIPEGYSVSREKKERFSLILESASTNQTSMYLCASSSLWGGQETQYFGPGTRLLVL.